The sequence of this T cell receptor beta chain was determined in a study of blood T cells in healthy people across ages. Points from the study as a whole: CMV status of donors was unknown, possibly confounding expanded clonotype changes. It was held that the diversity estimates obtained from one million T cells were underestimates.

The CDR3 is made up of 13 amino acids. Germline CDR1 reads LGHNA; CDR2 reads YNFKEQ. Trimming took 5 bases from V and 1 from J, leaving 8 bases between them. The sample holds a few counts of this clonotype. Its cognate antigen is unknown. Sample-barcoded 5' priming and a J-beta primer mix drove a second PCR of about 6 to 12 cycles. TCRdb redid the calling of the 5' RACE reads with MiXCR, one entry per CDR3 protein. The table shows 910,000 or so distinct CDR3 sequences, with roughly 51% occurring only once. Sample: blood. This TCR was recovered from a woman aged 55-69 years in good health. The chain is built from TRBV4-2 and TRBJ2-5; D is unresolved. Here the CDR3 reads CASSRPPQETQYF. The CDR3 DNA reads TGTGCCAGCAGCAGACCCCCCCAAGAGACCCAGTACTTC.